Below, 14 T cell receptor beta chains from the same sample are listed, as sequenced in a study of shared clonotypes between healthy human individuals. The data were produced by immunoSEQ multiplex PCR, yet TCRdb's version contains in-frame clones alone and is incomplete. Here the sample spans about 680,000 clones, around two thirds being singletons. Sequencing was performed on memory CD4+ T cells sorted from blood. Subset here: CD45RA-negative fraction. The receptors come from a woman younger than 45 in good health.

The rearrangement links TRBV5-8 to TRBJ2-6; 8 bases align to TRBD2. J lost 0 bases, V lost 4 bases, and 6 bases had no gene match. This CDR3 has 17 residues. Looked up from germline, CDR1 is SGHTS and CDR2 is YDEGEE. The CDR3: CASSAAGDSSGANVLTF. In nucleotides, the CDR3 is TGTGCCAGCAGCGCAGCGGGAGACAGCTCTGGGGCCAACGTCCTGACTTTC.

This chain uses TRBV6-5 with TRBJ1-2; 8 bases match TRBD1. CDR1 MNHEY and CDR2 SVGAGI come from the germline V gene. CDR3 size: 14 residues. Trimming removed 6 bases from V and 10 bases from J; junction bases left unmatched: 13. This CDR3 reads CASRTQGVSGVYTF. DNA for the CDR3: TGTGCCAGCAGAACACAGGGGGTTAGTGGTGTCTACACCTTC.

The chain has TRBV20-1 and TRBJ2-5; 7 bases line up with TRBD2. V shed 5 bases and J 10 bases; nucleotides not matched to a gene: 4. Per the germline V gene, CDR1 is DFQATT and CDR2 is SNEGSKA (reference sequence). This CDR3 comprises 10 residues. CDR3 loop: CSALRTSQYF. CDR3 in DNA: TGCAGTGCTCTACGGACTAGCCAGTACTTC.

The CDR3 here is CASRPRGATDTQYF. CDR3 DNA: TGCGCCAGCAGACCGAGAGGGGCGACAGATACGCAGTATTTT. The chain couples TRBV5-1 to TRBJ2-3; the D call may be TRBD1 or TRBD2 (5 bases each). The CDR3 extends over 14 amino acids. CDR1 and CDR2 from the germline V gene are SGHRS and YFSETQ. Trimming cost V 5 bases and J 3 bases, with 13 bases left between them.

The CDR3 reads CASSLVRQGEQFF. Written as DNA, the CDR3 is TGTGCCAGCAGCTTAGTGAGGCAGGGGGAGCAGTTCTTC. The chain uses TRBV7-6 and TRBJ2-1, with a tentative D call TRBD1 (6 bases). This CDR3 has 13 residues. Per germline, CDR1 SGHVS and CDR2 FNYEAQ. V was trimmed by 1 base and J by 10 bases, leaving 11 bases between them.

This chain joins TRBV19 and TRBJ1-1; no clear D gene. V was pared by 7 bases and J by 5 bases, with 23 bases between. Germline assignment: CDR1 LNHDA and CDR2 SQIVND (reference sequence). CDR3 length: 16 residues. CDR3 in amino acids: CASNKRENTRGTEAFF. The CDR3 nucleotides read TGTGCCAGTAACAAACGGGAGAACACCCGTGGGACTGAAGCTTTCTTT. The full variable domain, its missing parts supplied by reference TRBV19 and TRBJ1-1, is DGGITQSPKYLFRKEGQNVTLSCEQNLNHDAMYWYRQDPGQGLRLIYYSQIVNDFQKGDIAEGYSVSREKKESFPLTVTSAQKNPTAFYLCASNKRENTRGTEAFFGQGTRLTVV.

J is TRBJ1-4 and V is TRBV10-2; 7 bases line up with TRBD1. The CDR3 extends over 15 amino acids. The junction had 8 bases not matched to a gene; V was cut back by 6 bases and J by 4 bases. Germline-derived CDR1 and CDR2 are WSHSY and SAAADI. As DNA, the CDR3 is TGCGCCAGCAGAAGGGGGCCAACGGTTAATGAAAAACTGTTTTTT. As protein: CASRRGPTVNEKLFF.

V gene TRBV5-1 combines with J gene TRBJ2-7; D may match TRBD1 or TRBD2 (5 bases each). Germline V gene lookup returns CDR1 SGHRS and CDR2 YFSETQ. The CDR3 totals 14 residues. V dropped 4 bases and J dropped 7 bases, with 18 bases sitting between them. The CDR3 DNA is TGCGCCAGCAGCCCTGGGACGGTCACGGGGGAGCAGTACTTC. Its translation: CASSPGTVTGEQYF.

The V call is TRBV6-1, the J call TRBJ2-5, with D maybe TRBD2 (6 bases). This CDR3 is built from 14 residues. Trimming stripped 4 bases from V and 4 bases from J, with 13 bases between. Germline V gene lookup returns CDR1 MNHNS and CDR2 SASEGT. CDR3 protein: CASSGRDFLETQYF. The CDR3 nucleotides are TGTGCCAGCAGTGGCCGGGACTTTCTAGAGACCCAGTACTTC.

This clone was found a few times. The chain joins TRBV29-1 to TRBJ2-7; D is possibly TRBD1 (5 bases). This CDR3 comprises 14 residues. V shed 8 bases and J shed 6 bases, with 23 bases lying between them. Per the germline V gene, CDR1 is SQVTM and CDR2 is ANQGSEA. CDR3 sequence reads: CSISQGSWGSEQYF. The CDR3 DNA reads as TGCAGCATCTCTCAGGGTTCCTGGGGCTCCGAGCAGTACTTC.

The chain is built from TRBV7-6 and TRBJ2-1, with 8 positions matching TRBD1. Germline loops: CDR1 SGHVS, CDR2 FNYEAQ. V shed 1 base and J 5 bases; nucleotides not matched to a gene: 10. This CDR3 has 17 residues. This CDR3 is CASSLGGTGDWDNEQFF. For the CDR3, the DNA is TGTGCCAGCAGCTTAGGGGGGACAGGCGATTGGGACAATGAGCAGTTCTTC.

This chain links TRBV2 with TRBJ2-2; D ambiguous. Germline V gene data show CDR1 as SNHLY and CDR2 as FYNNEI. Trimming shortened V by 6 bases and J by 0 bases, and 8 bases separated the two germline ends. This CDR3 is 14 amino acids long. As DNA, the CDR3 is TGTGCCAGCAGGCGAGCTGCGAACACCGGGGAGCTGTTTTTT. It specifies CASRRAANTGELFF.

This chain links TRBV7-3 with TRBJ2-7; the D gene is possibly TRBD1 (6 bases). V was pared by 2 bases and J by 6 bases, with 14 bases between. The germline gives CDR1 SGHTA, CDR2 FQGTGA. The CDR3 loop spans 14 amino acids. The CDR3 DNA is TGTGCCAGCAGCTTAGGGAACAGGGAGAGCGAGCAGTACTTC. It yields the protein CASSLGNRESEQYF. The full variable domain, with the rest looked up from reference TRBV7-3 and TRBJ2-7, is GAGVSQTPSNKVTEKGKYVELRCDPISGHTALYWYRQSLGQGPEFLIYFQGTGAADDSGLPNDRFFAVRPEGSVSTLKIQRTERGDSAVYLCASSLGNRESEQYFGPGTRLTVT.

V and J are TRBV29-1 and TRBJ1-3; 7 bases map to TRBD1. There are 13 residues in the CDR3. Germline CDR1 reads SQVTM; CDR2 reads ANQGSEA. With V trimmed by 6 bases and J by 0 bases, 2 bases remained unmatched. The CDR3 spells CSVGQSSGNTIYF. CDR3 nucleotides: TGCAGCGTGGGACAGAGCTCTGGAAACACCATATATTTT. Supplemented by reference TRBV29-1 and TRBJ1-3, the full variable domain reads SAVISQKPSRDICQRGTSLTIQCQVDSQVTMMFWYRQQPGQSLTLIATANQGSEATYESGFVIDKFPISRPNLTFSTLTVSNMSPEDSSIYLCSVGQSSGNTIYFGEGSWLTVV.